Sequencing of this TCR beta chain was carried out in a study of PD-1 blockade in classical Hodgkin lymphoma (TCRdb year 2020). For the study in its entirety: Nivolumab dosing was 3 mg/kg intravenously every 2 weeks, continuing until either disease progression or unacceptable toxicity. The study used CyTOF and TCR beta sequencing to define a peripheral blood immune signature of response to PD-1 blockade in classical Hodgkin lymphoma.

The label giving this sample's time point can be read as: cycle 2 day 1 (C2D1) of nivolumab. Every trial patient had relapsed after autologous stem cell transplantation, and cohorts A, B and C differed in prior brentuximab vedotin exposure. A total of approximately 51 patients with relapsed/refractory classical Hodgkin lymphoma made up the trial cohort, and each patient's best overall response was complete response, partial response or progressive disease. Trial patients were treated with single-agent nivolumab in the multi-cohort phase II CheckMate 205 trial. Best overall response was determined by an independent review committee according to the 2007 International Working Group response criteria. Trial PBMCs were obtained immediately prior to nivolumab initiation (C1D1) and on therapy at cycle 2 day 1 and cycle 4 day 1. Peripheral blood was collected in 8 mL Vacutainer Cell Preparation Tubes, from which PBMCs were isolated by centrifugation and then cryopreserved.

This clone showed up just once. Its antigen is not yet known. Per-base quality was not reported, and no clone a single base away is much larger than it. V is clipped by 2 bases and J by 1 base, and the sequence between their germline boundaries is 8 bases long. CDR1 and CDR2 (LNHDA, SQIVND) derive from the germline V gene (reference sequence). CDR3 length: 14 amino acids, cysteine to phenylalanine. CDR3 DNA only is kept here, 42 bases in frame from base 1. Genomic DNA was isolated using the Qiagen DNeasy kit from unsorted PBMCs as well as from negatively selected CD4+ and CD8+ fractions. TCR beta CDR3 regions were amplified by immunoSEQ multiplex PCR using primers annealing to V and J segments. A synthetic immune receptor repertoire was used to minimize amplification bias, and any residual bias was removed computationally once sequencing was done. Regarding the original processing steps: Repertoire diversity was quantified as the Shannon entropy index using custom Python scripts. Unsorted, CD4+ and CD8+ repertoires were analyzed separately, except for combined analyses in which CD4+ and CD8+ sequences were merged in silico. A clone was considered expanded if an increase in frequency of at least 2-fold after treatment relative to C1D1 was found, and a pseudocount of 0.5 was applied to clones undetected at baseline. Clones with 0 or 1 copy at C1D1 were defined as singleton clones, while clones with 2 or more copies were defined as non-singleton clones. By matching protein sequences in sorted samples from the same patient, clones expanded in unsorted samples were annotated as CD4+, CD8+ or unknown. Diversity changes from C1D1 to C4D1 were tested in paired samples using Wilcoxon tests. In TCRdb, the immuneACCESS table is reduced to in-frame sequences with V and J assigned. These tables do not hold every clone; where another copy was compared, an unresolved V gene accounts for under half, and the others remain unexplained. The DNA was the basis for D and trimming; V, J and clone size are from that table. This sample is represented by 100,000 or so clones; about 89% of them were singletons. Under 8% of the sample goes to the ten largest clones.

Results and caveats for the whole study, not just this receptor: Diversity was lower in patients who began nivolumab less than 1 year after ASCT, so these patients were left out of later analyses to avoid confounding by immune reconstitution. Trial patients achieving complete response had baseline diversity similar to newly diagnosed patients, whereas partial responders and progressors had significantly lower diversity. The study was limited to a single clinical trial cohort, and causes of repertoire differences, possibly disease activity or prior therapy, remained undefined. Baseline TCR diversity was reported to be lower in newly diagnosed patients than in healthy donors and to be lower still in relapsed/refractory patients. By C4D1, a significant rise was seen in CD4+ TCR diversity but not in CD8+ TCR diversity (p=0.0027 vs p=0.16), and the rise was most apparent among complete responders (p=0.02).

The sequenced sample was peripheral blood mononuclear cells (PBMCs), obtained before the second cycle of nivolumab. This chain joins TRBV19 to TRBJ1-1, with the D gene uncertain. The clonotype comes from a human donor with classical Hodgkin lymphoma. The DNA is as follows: TGTGCCAGTAGTATACCTCTAGGGAACACTGAAGCTTTCTTT. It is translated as CASSIPLGNTEAFF. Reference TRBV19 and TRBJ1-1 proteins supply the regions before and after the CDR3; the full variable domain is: DGGITQSPKYLFRKEGQNVTLSCEQNLNHDAMYWYRQDPGQGLRLIYYSQIVNDFQKGDIAEGYSVSREKKESFPLTVTSAQKNPTAFYLCASSIPLGNTEAFFGQGTRLTVV.